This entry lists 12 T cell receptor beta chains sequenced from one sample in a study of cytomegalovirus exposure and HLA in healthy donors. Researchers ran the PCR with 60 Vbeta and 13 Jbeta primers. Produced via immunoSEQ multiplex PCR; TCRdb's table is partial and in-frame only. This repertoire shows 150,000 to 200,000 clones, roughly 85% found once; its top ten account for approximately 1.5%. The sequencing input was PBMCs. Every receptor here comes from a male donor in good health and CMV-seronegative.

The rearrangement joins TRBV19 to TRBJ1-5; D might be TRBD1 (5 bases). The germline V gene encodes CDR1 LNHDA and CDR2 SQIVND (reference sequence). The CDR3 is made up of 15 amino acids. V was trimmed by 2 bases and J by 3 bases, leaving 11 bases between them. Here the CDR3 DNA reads TGTGCCAGTAGTATACCGAAGACAGTCAATCAGCCCCAGCATTTT. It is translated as CASSIPKTVNQPQHF.

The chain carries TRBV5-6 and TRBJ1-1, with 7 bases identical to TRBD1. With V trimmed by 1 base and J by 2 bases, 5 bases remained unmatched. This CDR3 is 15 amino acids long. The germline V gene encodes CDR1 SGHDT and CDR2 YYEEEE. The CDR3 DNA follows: TGTGCCAGCAGCTTGCGCAGGGGGGCTAACACTGAAGCTTTCTTT. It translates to CASSLRRGANTEAFF.

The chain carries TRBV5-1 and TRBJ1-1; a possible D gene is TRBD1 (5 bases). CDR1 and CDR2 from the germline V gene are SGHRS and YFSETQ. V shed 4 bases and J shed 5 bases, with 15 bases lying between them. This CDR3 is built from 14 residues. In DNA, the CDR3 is TGCGCCAGCAGCCCGGGGGAAGGGTTGACTGAAGCTTTCTTT. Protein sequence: CASSPGEGLTEAFF.

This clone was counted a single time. CDR3 DNA: TGCAGCGTTGGGTGGCAGCGTTCCTACGAGCAGTACTTC. Translated: CSVGWQRSYEQYF. This chain connects TRBV29-1 to TRBJ2-7; D call uncertain. Trimming cost V 4 bases and J 1 base, with 11 bases left between them. The CDR3 has 13 amino acids. Germline-derived CDR1 and CDR2 are SQVTM and ANQGSEA.

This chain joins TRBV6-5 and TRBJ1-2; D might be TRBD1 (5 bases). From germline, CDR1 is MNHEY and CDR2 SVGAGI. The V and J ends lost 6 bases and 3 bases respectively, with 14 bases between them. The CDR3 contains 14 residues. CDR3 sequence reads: CASSRRDSDYGYTF. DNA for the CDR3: TGTGCCAGCAGCCGCAGGGACTCGGACTATGGCTACACCTTC.

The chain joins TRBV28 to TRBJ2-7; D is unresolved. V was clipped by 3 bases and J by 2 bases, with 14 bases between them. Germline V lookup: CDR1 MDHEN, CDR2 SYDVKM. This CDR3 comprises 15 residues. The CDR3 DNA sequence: TGTGCCAGCAGTTTTCTGCTCCACGGTGCCTACGAGCAGTACTTC. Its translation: CASSFLLHGAYEQYF.

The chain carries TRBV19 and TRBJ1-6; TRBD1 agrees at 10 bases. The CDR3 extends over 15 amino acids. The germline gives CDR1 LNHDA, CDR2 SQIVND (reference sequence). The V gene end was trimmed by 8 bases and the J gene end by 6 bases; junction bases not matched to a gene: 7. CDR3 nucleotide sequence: TGTGCCAGTCGAAACCGGGACAGGGGTAATTCACCCCTCCACTTT. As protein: CASRNRDRGNSPLHF.

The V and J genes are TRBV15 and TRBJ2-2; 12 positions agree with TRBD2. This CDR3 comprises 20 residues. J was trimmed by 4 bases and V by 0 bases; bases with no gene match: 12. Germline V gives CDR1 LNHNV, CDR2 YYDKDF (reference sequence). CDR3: CATSRDPETSGSGVTGELFF. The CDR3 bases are TGTGCCACCAGCAGAGATCCGGAGACTAGCGGGAGCGGAGTCACCGGGGAGCTGTTTTTT.

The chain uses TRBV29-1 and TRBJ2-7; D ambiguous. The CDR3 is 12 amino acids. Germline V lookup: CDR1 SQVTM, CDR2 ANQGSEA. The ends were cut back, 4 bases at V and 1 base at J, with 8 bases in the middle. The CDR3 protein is CSVGPTSYEQYF. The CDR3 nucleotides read TGCAGCGTTGGGCCAACATCCTACGAGCAGTACTTC.

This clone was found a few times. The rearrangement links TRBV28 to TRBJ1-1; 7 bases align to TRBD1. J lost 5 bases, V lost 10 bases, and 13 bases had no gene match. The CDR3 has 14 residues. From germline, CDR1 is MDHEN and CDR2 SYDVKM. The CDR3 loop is CATKEPGGGTEAFF. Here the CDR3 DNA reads TGTGCCACCAAAGAGCCAGGGGGAGGTACTGAAGCTTTCTTT. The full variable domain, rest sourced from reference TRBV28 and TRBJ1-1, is DVKVTQSSRYLVKRTGEKVFLECVQDMDHENMFWYRQDPGLGLRLIYFSYDVKMKEKGDIPEGYSVSREKKERFSLILESASTNQTSMYLCATKEPGGGTEAFFGQGTRLTVV.

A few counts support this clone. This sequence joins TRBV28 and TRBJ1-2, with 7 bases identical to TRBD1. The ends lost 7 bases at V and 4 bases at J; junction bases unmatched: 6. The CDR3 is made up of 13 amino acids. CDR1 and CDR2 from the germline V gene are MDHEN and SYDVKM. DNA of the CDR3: TGTGCCAGCACCCAGGGGGGCCGCTATGGCTACACCTTC. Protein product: CASTQGGRYGYTF.

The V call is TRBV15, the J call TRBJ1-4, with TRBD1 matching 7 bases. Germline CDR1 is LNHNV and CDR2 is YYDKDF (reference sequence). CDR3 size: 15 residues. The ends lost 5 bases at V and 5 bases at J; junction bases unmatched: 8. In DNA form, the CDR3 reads TGTGCCACCAGCGATCCAGGGGACAGAAATGAAAAACTGTTTTTT. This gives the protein CATSDPGDRNEKLFF.